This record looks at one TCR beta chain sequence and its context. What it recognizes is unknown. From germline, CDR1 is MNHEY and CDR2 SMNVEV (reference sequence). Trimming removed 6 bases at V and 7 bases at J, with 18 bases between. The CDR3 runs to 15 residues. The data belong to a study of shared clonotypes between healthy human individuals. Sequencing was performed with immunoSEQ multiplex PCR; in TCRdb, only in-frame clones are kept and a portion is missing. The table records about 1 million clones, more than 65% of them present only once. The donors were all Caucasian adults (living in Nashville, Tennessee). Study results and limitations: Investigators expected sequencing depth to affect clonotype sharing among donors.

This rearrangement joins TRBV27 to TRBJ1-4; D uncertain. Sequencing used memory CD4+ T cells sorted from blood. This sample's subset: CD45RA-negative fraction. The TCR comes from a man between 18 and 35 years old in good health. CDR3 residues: CASSSQISQFEKLFF. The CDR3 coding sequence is TGTGCCAGCAGCTCCCAGATTTCCCAGTTTGAAAAACTGTTTTTT.